This T cell receptor (beta chain) appears in the sequencing data of a study of T cell changes during pregnancy in multiple sclerosis. Sequencing was performed with immunoSEQ multiplex PCR; in TCRdb, only in-frame clones are kept and a portion is missing. Of 50,000 to 55,000 clones detected, around 90% appear once; the ten largest clones hold less than 0.5%. The CDR3 contains 17 residues. Deletions cut 0 bases from V and 2 bases from J, with 17 bases between. The germline CDR1 and CDR2 sequences are SGDLS and YYNGEE. This sample comprised CD4+ T cells from peripheral blood mononuclear cells, obtained in the third trimester of pregnancy. The TCR originated in a female donor with multiple sclerosis, enrolled in a pregnancy study. V usage is TRBV9 and J usage is TRBJ1-1; D possibly corresponds to TRBD1 (5 bases). The CDR3 DNA is TGTGCCAGCAGCGTAGATCCCCCCGGGGGGGTCAACACTGAAGCTTTCTTT. Its translation is CASSVDPPGGVNTEAFF.